One sample yielded the 2 T cell receptor beta chains listed below, sequenced in a study of cytomegalovirus exposure and HLA in healthy donors. Amplification used 60 Vbeta primers and 13 Jbeta primers. Only in-frame clones appear in the TCRdb table, and some are missing; sequencing was by immunoSEQ multiplex PCR. This table lists roughly 78,000 clones. Sequences were obtained from PBMCs. The receptor source for this set is a man aged 40-50 years in good health and CMV-seronegative.

The V and J genes are TRBV5-1 and TRBJ2-5; 9 bases are a match to TRBD1. The assigned J gene may be wrong: the sequence end matches TRBJ2-7 better. Germline-derived CDR1 and CDR2 are SGHRS and YFSETQ. The CDR3 loop spans 15 amino acids. The CDR3 bases are TGCGCCAGCAGCGTGAGTGGGACAGGGCCCTACGAGCAGTACTTC. Its translation: CASSVSGTGPYEQYF.

This chain connects TRBV20-1 to TRBJ2-5, with 7 bases identical to TRBD1. The better agreement between TRBJ2-7 and the DNA end casts doubt on the J call. CDR1 is DFQATT, CDR2 SNEGSKA, per germline (reference sequence). The CDR3 has 10 residues. CDR3 DNA sequence: TGCAGTGCCAGGGGGAACGAGCAGTACTTC. It yields the protein CSARGNEQYF.